The text below deals with one TCR beta chain. Its antigen remains undetermined. The sample holds no much larger clone one base away, and base qualities are not on file. The data stem from a study of regulatory T cells in long-lasting Graves disease (dated by TCRdb to the early 2020s). With regard to the full study: To count as having persistent Graves' disease, a patient had to have received antithyroid drug treatment for over 5 years with TSH receptor autoantibodies remaining persistently positive. Peripheral blood TCR sequencing and RNA sequencing compared persistent Graves' disease patients with newly diagnosed Graves' disease patients. A total of approximately 35 samples were covered by TCR sequencing, comprising approximately 13 persistent and some 20 newly diagnosed Graves' disease patients. Antithyroid drugs had been taken for 8.5 to 11 years on average by persistent Graves' disease patients in the clinical cohort. The study was registered as a clinical trial and conducted in China.

Read against the paper, the sample's time point label means: persistent/refractory GD, antithyroid drugs over 5 years with positive TRAb. For both TCR sequencing and RNA sequencing, RNA was extracted from PBMCs in TRIzol. The diagnosis of Graves' disease was made according to American Thyroid Association guidelines. Recruitment of patients was carried out at an endocrinology department in Xi'an, China. Each patient gave approximately 10 milliliters of peripheral blood, collected in an EDTA anticoagulant tube. Ficoll Paque Plus density gradient separation was used to isolate PBMCs, and no further T cell sorting was performed. An Agilent 2100 Bioanalyzer and agarose gel were used to assess RNA quality, and a NanoDrop 2000 was used to measure RNA concentration. Library prep was done by multiplex PCR. Sequenced using an Illumina HiSeq 4000. TCR beta libraries were built with iRepertoire HTBI primers and Arm-PCR amplification of CDR3 regions. Before sequencing, the PCR products underwent gel purification. From the authors' description of their analysis: A total of 62 TRBV and under 15 TRBJ segments were identified across samples and were used for gene usage analysis of CDR3 amino acid clonotypes. COPE and FqMerger were used to merge filtered high-quality paired reads into contigs. Contigs were aligned with BLAST to IMGT TRBV, TRBD and TRBJ reference genes, and CDR3 was defined per IMGT. Any clonotype with a frequency above 0.1% was counted as a highly expanded clone. Shannon entropy served as the measure of repertoire diversity, while the Gini coefficient captured V-J evenness. A clonotype was considered public if more than one individual shared it. The public reads were reanalyzed by TCRdb: fastp trimming at Q25, MiXCR alignment, in-frame beta chains only. Rows merge per CDR3 protein into single entries with the most common DNA and genes. TCRdb's processing, not the authors', yielded these V and J calls. This sample lists a few hundred thousand distinct CDR3 sequences; under 25% were detected once. The ten largest clonotypes hold less than 15% of the sample.

The germline V gene (reference sequence) provides CDR1 GTSNPN and CDR2 SVGIG. Deletion took 0 bases off V and 6 bases off J, with a span of 18 bases between the germline ends. The CDR3 contains 15 residues, cysteine and phenylalanine counted. This entry keeps only the CDR3 DNA: 45 bases, framed from base 1. The paper's findings and limits, for the study overall: Compared with newly diagnosed patients, persistent Graves' disease patients had lower TCR Shannon entropy and fewer highly expanded clones, which suggests clonal expansion. Sequencing and analysis were restricted to the TCR beta chain. The authors noted that the small sample size was a limitation that may lower accuracy. Preferential use of TRBV28, TRBJ1-2 and TRBJ2-5 was observed in persistent disease, whereas TRBV20-1 and TRBJ2-1 were favored in newly diagnosed disease. Peripheral blood alone was examined, since thyroid tissue, which constituted the primary lesion, could not be accessed. More public clonotypes were shared among persistent patients (roughly 2,700) than among newly diagnosed patients (just under 1,000).

This sequence originates from a female donor with Graves disease. Recombination connected TRBV30 to TRBJ2-7; the D gene cannot be resolved beyond TRBD1 or TRBD2, each matching 5 bases. The source material was peripheral blood mononuclear cells (PBMCs), sampled when the disease was refractory, from a patient treated with antithyroid drugs. The CDR3 protein: CAWSVLGDFSTEQYF. The DNA is as follows: TGTGCCTGGAGTGTACTGGGGGATTTTTCAACCGAGCAGTACTTC.